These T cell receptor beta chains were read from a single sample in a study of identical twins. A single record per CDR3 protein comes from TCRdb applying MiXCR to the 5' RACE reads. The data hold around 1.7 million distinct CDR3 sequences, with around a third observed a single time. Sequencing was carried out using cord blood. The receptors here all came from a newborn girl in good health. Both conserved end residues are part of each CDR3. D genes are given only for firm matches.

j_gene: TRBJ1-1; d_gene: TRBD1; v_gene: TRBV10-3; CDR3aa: CAISAGQGGFTEAFF
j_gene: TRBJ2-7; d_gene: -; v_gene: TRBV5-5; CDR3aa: CASSLPGGREQYF
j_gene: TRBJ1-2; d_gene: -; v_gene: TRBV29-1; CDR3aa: CSVENPGGGYTF
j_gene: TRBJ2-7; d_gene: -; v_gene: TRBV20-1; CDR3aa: CSASSPSGLTPYEQYF
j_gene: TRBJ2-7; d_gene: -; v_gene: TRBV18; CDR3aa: CASSPPISERGDYYEQYF
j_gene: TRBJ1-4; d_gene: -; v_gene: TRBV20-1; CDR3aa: CSASKQGNEKLFF
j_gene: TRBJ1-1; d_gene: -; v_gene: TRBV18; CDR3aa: CASSPRPAMNTEAFF
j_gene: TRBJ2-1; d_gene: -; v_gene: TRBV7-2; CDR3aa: CASSWTASSYNEQFF
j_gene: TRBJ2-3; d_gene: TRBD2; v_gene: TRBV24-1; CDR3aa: CAATSGSTDTQYF
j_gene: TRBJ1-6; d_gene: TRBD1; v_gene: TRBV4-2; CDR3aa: CASSQDWDSNSPLHF
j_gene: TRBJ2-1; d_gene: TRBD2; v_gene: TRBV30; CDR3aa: CAWIWGGNEQFF
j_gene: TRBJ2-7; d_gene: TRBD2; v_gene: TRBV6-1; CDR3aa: CASRSSSGLTYEQYF
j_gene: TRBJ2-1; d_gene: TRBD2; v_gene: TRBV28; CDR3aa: CASSPGGAGVYNEQFF
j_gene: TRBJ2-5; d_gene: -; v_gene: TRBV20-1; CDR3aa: CSARASAAYKQYF
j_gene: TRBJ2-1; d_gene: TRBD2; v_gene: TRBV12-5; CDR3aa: CASGYSTSGGLTADNEQFF
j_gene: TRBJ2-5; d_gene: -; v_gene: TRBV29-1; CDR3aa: CSVAQDQETQYF
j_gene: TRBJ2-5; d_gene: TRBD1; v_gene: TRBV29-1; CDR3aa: CSVAPGTGLGETQYF
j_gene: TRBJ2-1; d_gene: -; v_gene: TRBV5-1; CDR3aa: CASSLEGHTYNEQFF
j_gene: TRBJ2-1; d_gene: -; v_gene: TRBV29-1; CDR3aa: CSVSDWLNEQFF
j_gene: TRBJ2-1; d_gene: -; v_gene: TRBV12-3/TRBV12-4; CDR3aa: CASSLSLSWFRFF
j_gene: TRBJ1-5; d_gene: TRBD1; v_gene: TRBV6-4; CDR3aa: CASSPTRGQNQPQHF
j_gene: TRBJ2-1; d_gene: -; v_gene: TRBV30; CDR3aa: CAWSVTEQFF
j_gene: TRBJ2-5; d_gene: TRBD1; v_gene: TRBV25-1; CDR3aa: CASSESPGGGRETQYF
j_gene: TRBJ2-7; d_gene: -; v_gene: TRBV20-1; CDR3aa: CSANPLATSYEQYF
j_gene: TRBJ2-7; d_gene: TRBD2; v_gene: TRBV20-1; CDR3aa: CSAPSGASYEQYF
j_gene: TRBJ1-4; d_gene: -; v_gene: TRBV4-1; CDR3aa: CASSQLGRALNEKLFF